The clone carrying this TCR beta chain was seen more than once but under ten times. No antigen is known for it. Looked up from germline, CDR1 is MNHEY and CDR2 is SVGEGT. V lost 2 bases and J lost 6, with 14 bases in between. The CDR3 loop spans 14 amino acids. MiXCR was run by TCRdb on the RACE reads, yielding one entry per CDR3 protein. The sample lists about 42,000 distinct CDR3 sequences; approximately 9.6% were seen once. This entry comes from a study of human T cells and chemical hapten exposure. The time point denotes: patch test 2, 6 weeks after DPC sensitization. Treatment described: therapeutic diphenylcyclopropenone sensitization with weekly scalp DPC. The study extracted total RNA from unfractionated whole blood. Drawing of blood took place ahead of applying each patch test. Donors were 18 to 70-year-old alopecia patients suitable for DPC. Study-wide findings and caveats: With alopecia, donors may have immune responses unlike healthy people's. DPC sensitization did not alter TCRs above 1 in 1000 frequency.

The chain is built from TRBV6-2 or TRBV6-3 and TRBJ2-7; unclear D gene. The sequences come from whole blood, collected in connection with sensitization to the hapten diphenylcyclopropenone (DPC). The TCR comes from a woman aged 30 to 39 with alopecia areata. Some clones in this sample may be carry-over from other donors' samples. This chain's CDR3 is CASSYRRDPGEQYF. For the CDR3, the DNA is TGTGCCAGCAGTTACCGACGTGACCCTGGCGAGCAGTACTTC.